This entry is about one T cell receptor (beta chain). J was trimmed by 7 bases and V by 6 bases; bases with no gene match: 7. The CDR3 extends over 13 amino acids. Germline CDR1 reads MNHEY; CDR2 reads SMNVEV (reference sequence). These data belong to a study of blood T cell repertoires in COVID-19. The table came from immunoSEQ multiplex PCR; TCRdb's copy has only in-frame clones and leaves some out. The sample lists about 180,000 clones, roughly 90% occurring once. Sequencing was carried out using peripheral blood. The chain combines TRBV27 with TRBJ2-7; TRBD1 matches 9 bases. The receptor was isolated from a woman aged 45-59 years with acute or convalescent COVID-19. CDR3: CASSRTGAREQYF. The CDR3 DNA reads as TGTGCCAGCAGCCGGACAGGGGCTAGGGAGCAGTACTTC.